The 17 T cell receptor beta chains presented below share a single source sample, sequenced in a study of blood T cell repertoires in COVID-19. Clones were read by immunoSEQ multiplex PCR, and TCRdb kept only the in-frame ones, dropping some. The data hold roughly 250,000 clones, with 75% to 90% observed a single time. The sequencing input was PBMCs or T cells enriched from blood (not recorded which). These receptors came from a woman aged 30 to 39 with acute COVID-19.

The J gene is TRBJ2-7, the V gene TRBV3-1 (or the pseudogene TRBV3-2); 8 bases fit TRBD1. Germline loops: CDR1 LGHDT, CDR2 YNNKEL (reference sequence). The J segment lost 5 bases and the V segment lost 0 bases, leaving 9 bases of the junction unmatched. The CDR3 length is 16 residues. The CDR3 protein is CASSQEWGQGADEQYF. The CDR3 DNA is TGTGCCAGCAGCCAAGAATGGGGTCAGGGGGCGGACGAGCAGTACTTC.

About this clone itself: This sample also contains other DNA sequences that code for the same CDR3. This chain links TRBV11-2 with TRBJ1-4; D perhaps matches TRBD1 (5 bases). With 5 bases removed from V and 8 bases from J, the gap between germline ends came to 9 bases. CDR1 SGHAT and CDR2 FQNNGV come from the germline V gene. This CDR3 has 12 residues. CDR3 DNA sequence: TGTGCCAGCAGCCCGCGGACAGAAAAACTGTTTTTT. Protein: CASSPRTEKLFF.

This rearrangement joins TRBV3-1 (or the pseudogene TRBV3-2) to TRBJ2-5; tentatively, D is TRBD2 (5 bases). Per germline, CDR1 LGHDT and CDR2 YNNKEL (reference sequence). The ends were cut back, 0 bases at V and 2 bases at J, with 10 bases in the middle. The CDR3 is 15 amino acids. CDR3 protein: CASSQDGLGQETQYF. The CDR3, as DNA: TGTGCCAGCAGCCAAGATGGACTGGGACAAGAGACCCAGTACTTC.

The J gene is TRBJ1-1, the V gene TRBV5-4; possible D gene TRBD1, 6 bases. Germline V CDR1 and CDR2: SGHNT, YYREEE (reference sequence). The V end lost 4 bases, the J end lost 3 bases, and 16 bases lay between the germline ends. This CDR3 is 15 amino acids long. For the CDR3, the DNA is TGTGCCAGCAGCCGGGGGGGGGCGGCTTACACTGAAGCTTTCTTT. This codes for CASSRGGAAYTEAFF.

The chain uses TRBV7-3 and TRBJ2-1; 7 bases are a match to TRBD2. V lost 1 base and J lost 2; bases outside the gene matches: 5. This CDR3 contains 16 residues. CDR1 and CDR2 (germline): SGHTA, FQGTGA. CDR3 amino acids: CASSLREGLPYNEQFF. In DNA form, the CDR3 reads TGTGCCAGCAGCTTAAGGGAGGGCCTCCCCTACAATGAGCAGTTCTTC. The full variable domain, its missing parts supplied by reference TRBV7-3 and TRBJ2-1, is GAGVSQTPSNKVTEKGKYVELRCDPISGHTALYWYRQSLGQGPEFLIYFQGTGAADDSGLPNDRFFAVRPEGSVSTLKIQRTERGDSAVYLCASSLREGLPYNEQFFGPGTRLTVL.

The V and J genes are TRBV5-4 and TRBJ2-7; 7 bases are a match to TRBD1. CDR1 SGHNT and CDR2 YYREEE come from the germline V gene (reference sequence). This CDR3 contains 13 residues. V trimming: 1 base; J trimming: 3 bases; junction bases outside the gene matches: 1. CDR3 coding DNA: TGTGCCAGCAGCTTGCCAGGGGGCTACGAGCAGTACTTC. Translating gives CASSLPGGYEQYF.

The CDR3 DNA reads TGTGCCAGTAGCGACAGCCATTCACCCCTCCACTTT. Residues: CASSDSHSPLHF. This sequence joins TRBV19 and TRBJ1-6; perhaps TRBD1 as D (5 bases). The CDR3 covers 12 residues. Between the trimmed V and J ends, which lost 6 bases and 8 bases, there was a span of 8 bases. In germline, CDR1 is LNHDA, CDR2 SQIVND (reference sequence).

V gene TRBV7-9 combines with J gene TRBJ2-3; D is unresolved. CDR1 and CDR2 from the germline V gene are SEHNR and FQNEAQ (reference sequence). This CDR3 comprises 16 residues. Trimming removed 0 bases at V and 1 base at J, with 11 bases between. The CDR3 DNA follows: TGTGCCAGCAGCTTAGCTACGGGTTTTGGCACAGATACGCAGTATTTT. Its translation: CASSLATGFGTDTQYF.

CDR3 in amino acids: CASSLWTGHNEQFF. In nucleotides, the CDR3 is TGTGCCAGCAGCTTGTGGACAGGGCACAATGAGCAGTTCTTC. V usage is TRBV5-5 and J usage is TRBJ2-1; 8 nucleotides align to TRBD1. This CDR3 spans 14 amino acids. Trimming cost V 1 base and J 5 bases; bases outside gene matches: 2. Germline CDR1 and CDR2: SGHKS and YYEKEE (reference sequence).

The chain recombines TRBV13 with TRBJ2-7; 10 bases are shared with TRBD2. V gave up 1 base and J gave up 6 bases; unmatched junction bases: 0. Looked up from germline, CDR1 is PRHDT and CDR2 is FYEKMQ (reference sequence). This CDR3 comprises 13 residues. CDR3 DNA sequence: TGTGCCAGCAGCTTAGTAGCGGGAGGCGAGCAGTACTTC. It is translated as CASSLVAGGEQYF. The complete variable domain, with remaining parts taken from reference TRBV13 and TRBJ2-7, reads AAGVIQSPRHLIKEKRETATLKCYPIPRHDTVYWYQQGPGQDPQFLISFYEKMQSDKGSIPDRFSAQQFSDYHSELNMSSLELGDSALYFCASSLVAGGEQYFGPGTRLTVT.

The V call is TRBV9, the J call TRBJ1-3, with a tentative D call TRBD1 (5 bases). Looked up from germline, CDR1 is SGDLS and CDR2 is YYNGEE. The V end was cut by 0 bases, the J end by 2 bases, with 12 bases between. The CDR3 covers 16 residues. The CDR3 DNA reads TGTGCCAGCAGCGTAGAACAAGGCAGGGCTGGAAACACCATATATTTT. Its protein product is CASSVEQGRAGNTIYF.

The chain combines TRBV11-1 with TRBJ2-1; 10 nucleotides agree with TRBD2. The V gene end was trimmed by 3 bases and the J gene end by 15 bases; junction bases not matched to a gene: 17. Germline assignment: CDR1 SGHAT and CDR2 FQDESV (reference sequence). This CDR3 is built from 16 residues. The CDR3 spells CASSFGVLAGSPGVFF. The CDR3, as DNA: TGTGCCAGCAGCTTTGGAGTACTAGCGGGGTCCCCGGGCGTGTTCTTC.

This sequence joins TRBV7-2 and TRBJ1-3, with D maybe TRBD1 (5 bases). Trimming pared 2 bases from V and 0 bases from J, leaving 14 bases between. The CDR3 is 17 residues long. The germline V gene has CDR1 SGHTA and CDR2 FQGNSA. The CDR3 sequence is CASSLQGGQISGNTIYF. The DNA for the CDR3 is TGTGCCAGCAGCTTACAGGGTGGCCAAATCTCTGGAAACACCATATATTTT.

The chain recombines TRBV4-1 with TRBJ2-2; TRBD1 agrees at 7 bases. The CDR3 has 16 residues. The V segment lost 5 bases and the J segment 1 base; nucleotides outside the gene matches: 7. From germline, CDR1 is MGHRA and CDR2 YSYEKL. The CDR3 loop is CASSERDSQNTGELFF. Written as DNA, the CDR3 is TGCGCCAGCAGCGAACGGGACAGCCAGAACACCGGGGAGCTGTTTTTT.

The rearrangement joins TRBV20-1 to TRBJ2-3; TRBD1 is a possible D gene (5 bases). V gave up 3 bases and J gave up 5 bases, with 24 bases separating them. Germline V CDR1 and CDR2: DFQATT, SNEGSKA (reference sequence). The CDR3 runs 17 residues. This chain's CDR3 is CSASSSYSGQGKDTQYF. The CDR3 bases are TGCAGTGCTAGTTCGTCGTATTCTGGGCAGGGCAAAGATACGCAGTATTTT.

This clone has just a few counts. The chain is built from TRBV10-2 and TRBJ1-2; TRBD1 aligns across 10 bases. Unmatched junction bases numbered 7, after V lost 0 bases and J lost 3 bases. Germline V gene lookup returns CDR1 WSHSY and CDR2 SAAADI. There are 17 residues in the CDR3. The DNA of the CDR3 is TGCGCCAGCAGTGAGTCGACTCGGGGACAGGGGTACTATGGCTACACCTTC. Translating gives CASSESTRGQGYYGYTF.

In DNA, the CDR3 is TGCGCCAGCAGCCAAGAGGGGGGGAGACGAGGGTTTGGAGATACGCAGTATTTT. It encodes CASSQEGGRRGFGDTQYF. The chain joins TRBV4-3 to TRBJ2-3, with 7 nucleotides matching TRBD2. Germline V CDR1 and CDR2: LGHNA, YSLEER. V lost 0 bases to trimming and J lost 5 bases; unmatched junction nucleotides: 14. The CDR3 loop spans 18 amino acids.